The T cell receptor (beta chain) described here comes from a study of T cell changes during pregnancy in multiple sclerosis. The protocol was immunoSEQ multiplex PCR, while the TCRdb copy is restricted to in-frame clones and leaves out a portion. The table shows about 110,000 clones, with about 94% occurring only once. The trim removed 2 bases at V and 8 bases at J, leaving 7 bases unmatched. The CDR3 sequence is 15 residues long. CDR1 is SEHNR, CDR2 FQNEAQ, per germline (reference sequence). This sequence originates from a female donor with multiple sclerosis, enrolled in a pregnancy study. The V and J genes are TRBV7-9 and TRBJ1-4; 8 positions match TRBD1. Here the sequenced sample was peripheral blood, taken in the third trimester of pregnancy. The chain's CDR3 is CASSLIGQGGEKLFF. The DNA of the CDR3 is TGTGCCAGCAGCTTAATTGGACAGGGAGGAGAAAAACTGTTTTTT.